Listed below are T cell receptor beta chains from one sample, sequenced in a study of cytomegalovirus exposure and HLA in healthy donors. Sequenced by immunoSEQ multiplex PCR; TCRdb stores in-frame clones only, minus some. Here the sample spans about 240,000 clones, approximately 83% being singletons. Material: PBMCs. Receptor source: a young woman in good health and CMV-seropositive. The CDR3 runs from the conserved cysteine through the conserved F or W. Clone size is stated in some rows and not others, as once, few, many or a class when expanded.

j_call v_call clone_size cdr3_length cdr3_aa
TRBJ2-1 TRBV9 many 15 CASSVAGRDYNEQFF
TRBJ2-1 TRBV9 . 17 CASSVGGGSDSYNEQFF
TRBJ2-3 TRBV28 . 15 CAITGQPLSTDTQYF
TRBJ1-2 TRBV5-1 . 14 CASSIGQGGYGYTF
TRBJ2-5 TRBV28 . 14 CASSSPGHKETQYF
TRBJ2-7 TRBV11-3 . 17 CASSPGGGLGSAYEQYF
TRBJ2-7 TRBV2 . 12 CARGGTFYEQYF
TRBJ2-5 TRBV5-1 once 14 CASSLGAGAATQYF
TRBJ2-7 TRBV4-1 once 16 CASSQGEYRGDYEQYF
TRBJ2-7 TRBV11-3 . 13 CASSPSRGREQYF
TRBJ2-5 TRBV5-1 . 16 CASSQGLADPQETQYF
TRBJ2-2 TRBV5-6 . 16 CASTAAWQGMTGELFF
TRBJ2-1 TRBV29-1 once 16 CSVESYGTSSYNEQFF
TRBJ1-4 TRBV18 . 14 CASSPFPGGEKLFF
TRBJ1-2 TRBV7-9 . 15 CASSLEQGANYGYTF
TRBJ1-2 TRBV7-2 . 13 CASSPRVFYGYTF
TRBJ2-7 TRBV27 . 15 CASSLRGGYSYEQYF
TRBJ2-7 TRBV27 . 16 CASRGTSGGVSYEQYF
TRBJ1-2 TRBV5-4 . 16 CASSPLVGQGANGYTF
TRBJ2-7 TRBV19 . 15 CASSTASGRSYEQYF
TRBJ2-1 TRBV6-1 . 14 CASSGGLGYNEQFF
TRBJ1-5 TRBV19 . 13 CASSISANQPQHF
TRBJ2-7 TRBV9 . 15 CASSVASGRVNEQYF
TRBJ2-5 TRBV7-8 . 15 CASILRAGRQETQYF
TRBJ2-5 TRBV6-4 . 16 CASSDSPGGGGETQYF
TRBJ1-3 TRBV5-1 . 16 CASSPGQEGSGNTIYF
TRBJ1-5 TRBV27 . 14 CASSLRQGNQPQHF
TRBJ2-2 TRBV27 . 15 CASRPRPAGTGELFF